One sample yielded the 9 T cell receptor beta chains listed below, sequenced in a study of T cells in Graves' hyperthyroidism and ophthalmopathy (dated by TCRdb to the late 2010s). Library construction relied on multiplex PCR. The sequencing machine was an Illumina HiSeq 2000. Amplification of TCR beta CDR3 regions was carried out from RNA transcripts. The first round of RT-PCR for the TCR CDR3 was performed with the HTBI primer set and the Qiagen OneStep RT-PCR kit. TCRdb reanalyzed the raw reads on its own, using fastp at Q25 for trimming and MiXCR for clone calling, and kept in-frame beta chains. CDR3 protein sequences are deduplicated, and each keeps its most common genes and DNA. The sample records about 540,000 distinct CDR3 sequences, under 60% of which are singletons. The ten largest make up about 7.9% of the sample. The source material was peripheral blood or thyroid tissue (not recorded which). The receptors originated from a woman under 30 with Graves' hyperthyroidism. Donor details come from another sample of the same person, matched by shared clones.

Many counts were recorded for this clonotype. The chain has TRBV29-1 and TRBJ2-7, with a tentative D call TRBD2 (6 bases). CDR1 is SQVTM and CDR2 is ANQGSEA in the germline V gene. The CDR3 loop spans 11 amino acids. Trimming removed 3 bases at V and 6 bases at J, with 9 bases between. DNA of the CDR3: TGCAGCGTTGAGGGACTTCGCGAGCAGTACTTC. It codes for CSVEGLREQYF.

This clonotype was observed a handful of times. The gene calls are TRBV6-4 and TRBJ1-3; a weak D match, TRBD1 (5 bases). Germline CDR1 is MRHNA and CDR2 is SNTAGT. This CDR3 has 16 residues. The V gene lost 5 bases and the J gene lost 1 base, with 15 bases spanning the gap. Here the CDR3 DNA reads TGTGCCAGCAGTTTTCAGGGCCGAATGTCTGGAAACACCATATATTTT. Encoded protein: CASSFQGRMSGNTIYF.

The chain joins TRBV5-5 to TRBJ1-1; D uncertain. Germline assignment: CDR1 SGHKS and CDR2 YYEKEE (reference sequence). V dropped 0 bases and J dropped 6 bases, with 12 bases sitting between them. The CDR3 runs 14 residues. This CDR3 is CASSLGGIRPEAFF. The CDR3 DNA is TGTGCCAGCAGCTTGGGAGGGATTCGGCCTGAAGCTTTCTTT.

The V gene is TRBV20-1, the J gene TRBJ1-3, with 7 bases aligning to TRBD1. The trim removed 6 bases at V and 2 bases at J, leaving 10 bases unmatched. The CDR3 sequence is 15 residues long. Germline loops: CDR1 DFQATT, CDR2 SNEGSKA (reference sequence). The CDR3 region has the DNA TGCAGTGCCTTAAAAACAGGGGAAGCTGGAAACACCATATATTTT. It yields the protein CSALKTGEAGNTIYF.

V is TRBV29-1 and J is TRBJ2-7; D might be TRBD1 (6 bases). Germline loops: CDR1 SQVTM, CDR2 ANQGSEA. The CDR3 has 14 amino acids. The V end was cut by 5 bases, the J end by 6 bases, with 20 bases between. The CDR3 region has the DNA TGCAGCGTTTGGAGTGGGACACGGAACGGCGAGCAGTACTTC. Translated: CSVWSGTRNGEQYF.

This clonotype was detected ten times or more. The V call is TRBV19, the J call TRBJ2-2, with D hard to call. The CDR3 is 12 amino acids. Germline V lookup: CDR1 LNHDA, CDR2 SQIVND (reference sequence). Trimming removed 0 bases from V and 11 bases from J, with 7 bases in between. CDR3: CASSIEWGELFF. In DNA, the CDR3 is TGTGCCAGTAGTATAGAGTGGGGAGAGCTGTTTTTT.

The CDR3 DNA reads as TGTGCCAGCAGTGTCCACCGGTCACTAGCCCAGGAGACCCAGTACTTC. It codes for CASSVHRSLAQETQYF. This chain links TRBV12-3 or TRBV12-4 with TRBJ2-5, with a weak D call TRBD2 (6 bases). V was pared by 5 bases and J by 5 bases, with 21 bases between. This CDR3 spans 16 amino acids.

The chain is built from TRBV5-1 and TRBJ1-4; 7 nucleotides agree with TRBD1. Germline V gene lookup returns CDR1 SGHRS and CDR2 YFSETQ. The CDR3 runs 14 residues. Trimming at V came to 1 base and at J to 5 bases, leaving 2 bases not matched to a gene. The CDR3 protein is CASSLWDRNEKLFF. The CDR3 nucleotides are TGCGCCAGCAGCTTGTGGGACAGAAATGAAAAACTGTTTTTT.

This clonotype was seen a few times. The rearrangement uses TRBV7-8 and TRBJ2-2; D is ambiguous. The CDR3 has 13 residues. Trimming removed 5 bases from V and 5 bases from J, with 9 bases in between. The germline V gene has CDR1 SGHVS and CDR2 FQNEAQ. CDR3 nucleotides: TGTGCCAGCAGCCAAACCCTTACCGGGGAGCTGTTTTTT. As protein: CASSQTLTGELFF.